Sequencing of this TCR beta chain was carried out in a study of persistence of HIV-infected CD4 T cells. This clone was detected only once. Its antigen remains unknown. Germline-derived CDR1 and CDR2 are MDHEN and SYDVKM. Deletions cut 4 bases from V and 0 bases from J, with 10 bases between. The CDR3 covers 15 residues. Anti-CD3/anti-CD28 beads served as a nonspecific positive control stimulus. CD4+ T cells upregulating both CD40 ligand and CD69 were sorted as responding cells. Plasma HIV-1 RNA stayed below 50 copies/mL for at least 4 years. CD4+ T cell counts exceeded 400 cells/uL; CMV serology was positive. The immunoSEQ assay was version 4, run in survey mode. TCRdb's copy holds only in-frame clones and misses some; the assay was immunoSEQ multiplex PCR. The sample gives fewer than 50,000 clones, 80% to 95% of which show up once; approximately 1.8% is in the top ten. Whole-study results and caveats: Degenerate expanded CDR3beta sequences were enriched among CMV- and Gag-responding cells.

Specimen: CD4+ T cells sorted from PBMCs after approximately 19-hour stimulation, collected from a patient who received antiretroviral therapy. This chain links TRBV28 with TRBJ1-3; D unresolved. This TCR derives from an adult man with HIV who was CMV-seropositive. CDR3 nucleotides: TGTGCCAGCAGTTCCCGGGCGTTCTCTGGAAACACCATATATTTT. Translated: CASSSRAFSGNTIYF.